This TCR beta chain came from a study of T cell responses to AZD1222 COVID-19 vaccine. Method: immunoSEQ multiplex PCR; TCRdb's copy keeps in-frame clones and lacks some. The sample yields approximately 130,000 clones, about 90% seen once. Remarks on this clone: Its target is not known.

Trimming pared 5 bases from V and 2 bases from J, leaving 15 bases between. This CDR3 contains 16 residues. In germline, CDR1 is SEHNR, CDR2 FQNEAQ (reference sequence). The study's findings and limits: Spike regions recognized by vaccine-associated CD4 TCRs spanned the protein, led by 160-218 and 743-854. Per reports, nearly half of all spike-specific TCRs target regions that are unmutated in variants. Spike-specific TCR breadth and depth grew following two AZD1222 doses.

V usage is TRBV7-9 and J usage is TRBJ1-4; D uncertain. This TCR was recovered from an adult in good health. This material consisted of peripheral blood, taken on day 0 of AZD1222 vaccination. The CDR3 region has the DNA TGTGCCAGCAGCCCGTCGGGTTCCGGCACTAATGAAAAACTGTTTTTT. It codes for CASSPSGSGTNEKLFF.